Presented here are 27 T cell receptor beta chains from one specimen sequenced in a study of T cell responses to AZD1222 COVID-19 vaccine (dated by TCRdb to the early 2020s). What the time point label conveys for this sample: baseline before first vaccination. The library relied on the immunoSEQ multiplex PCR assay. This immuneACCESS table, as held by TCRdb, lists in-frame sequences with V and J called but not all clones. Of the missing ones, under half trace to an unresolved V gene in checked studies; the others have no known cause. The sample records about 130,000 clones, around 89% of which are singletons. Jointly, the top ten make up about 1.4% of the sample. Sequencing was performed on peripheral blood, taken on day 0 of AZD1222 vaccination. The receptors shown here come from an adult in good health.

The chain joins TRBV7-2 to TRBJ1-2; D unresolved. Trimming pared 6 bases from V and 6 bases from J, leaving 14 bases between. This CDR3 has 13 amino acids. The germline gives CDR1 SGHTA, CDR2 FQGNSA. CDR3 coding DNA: TGTGCCAGCAGAGTCGAGGGCTCGGATGGCTACACCTTC. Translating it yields CASRVEGSDGYTF.

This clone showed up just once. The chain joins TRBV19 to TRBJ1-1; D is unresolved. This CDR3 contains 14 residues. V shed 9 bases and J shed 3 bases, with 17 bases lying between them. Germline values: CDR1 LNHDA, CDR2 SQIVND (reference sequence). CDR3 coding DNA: TGTGCCAGCTACGTACGCTTCCAAGACACTGAAGCTTTCTTT. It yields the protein CASYVRFQDTEAFF.

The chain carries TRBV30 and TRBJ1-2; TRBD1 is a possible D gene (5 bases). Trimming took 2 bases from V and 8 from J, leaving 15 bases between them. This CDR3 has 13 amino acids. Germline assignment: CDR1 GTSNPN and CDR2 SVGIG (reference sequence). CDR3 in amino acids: CAWSPHRDGGYTF. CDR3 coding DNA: TGTGCCTGGAGTCCCCACCGGGACGGAGGCTACACCTTC.

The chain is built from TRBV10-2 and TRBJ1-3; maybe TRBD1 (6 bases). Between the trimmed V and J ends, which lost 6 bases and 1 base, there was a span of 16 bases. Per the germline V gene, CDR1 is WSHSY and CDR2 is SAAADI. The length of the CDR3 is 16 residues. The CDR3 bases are TGCGCCAGCAGAGACCGGGACATCGTATCTGGAAACACCATATATTTT. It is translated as CASRDRDIVSGNTIYF.

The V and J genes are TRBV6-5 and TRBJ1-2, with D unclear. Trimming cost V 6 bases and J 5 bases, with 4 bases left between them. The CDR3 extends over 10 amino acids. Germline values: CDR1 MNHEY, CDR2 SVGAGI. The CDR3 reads CASRIYGYTF. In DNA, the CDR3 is TGTGCCAGCAGAATATATGGCTACACCTTC.

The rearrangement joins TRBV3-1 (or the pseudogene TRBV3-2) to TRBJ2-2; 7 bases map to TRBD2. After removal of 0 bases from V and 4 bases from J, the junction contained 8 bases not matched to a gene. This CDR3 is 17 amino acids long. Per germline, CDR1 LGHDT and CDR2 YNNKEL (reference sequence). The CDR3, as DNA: TGTGCCAGCAGCCAAGATGTAGGATCGGGGGGCACCGGGGAGCTGTTTTTT. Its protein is CASSQDVGSGGTGELFF.

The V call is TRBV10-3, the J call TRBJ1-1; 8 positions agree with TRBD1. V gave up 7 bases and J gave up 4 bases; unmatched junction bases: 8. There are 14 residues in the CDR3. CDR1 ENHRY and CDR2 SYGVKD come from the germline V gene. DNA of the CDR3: TGTGCCATCAAAACGGCACAGGGGGTCACTGAAGCTTTCTTT. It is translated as CAIKTAQGVTEAFF.

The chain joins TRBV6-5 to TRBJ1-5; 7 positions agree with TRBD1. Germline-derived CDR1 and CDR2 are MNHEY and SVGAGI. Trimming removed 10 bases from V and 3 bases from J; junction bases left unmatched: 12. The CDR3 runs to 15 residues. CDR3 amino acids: CATAKTGSDNQPQHF. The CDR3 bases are TGTGCCACCGCGAAGACAGGGTCGGACAATCAGCCCCAGCATTTT.

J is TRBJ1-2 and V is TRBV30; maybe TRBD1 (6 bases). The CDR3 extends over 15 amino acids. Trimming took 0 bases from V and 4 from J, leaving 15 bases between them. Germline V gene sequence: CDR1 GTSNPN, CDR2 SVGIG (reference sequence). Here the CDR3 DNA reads TGTGCCTGGAGTGTACGGGCAGGGGACCTCTATGGCTACACCTTC. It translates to CAWSVRAGDLYGYTF.

The CDR3 region has the DNA TGTGCCACCAGCAGAGATGTTGCTAGCGGGAGTACAGATACGCAGTATTTT. Its translation: CATSRDVASGSTDTQYF. The rearrangement joins TRBV15 to TRBJ2-3; 10 bases align to TRBD2. Germline CDR1 and CDR2: LNHNV and YYDKDF (reference sequence). V was clipped by 0 bases and J by 3 bases; unmatched bases: 6. The CDR3 loop spans 17 amino acids.

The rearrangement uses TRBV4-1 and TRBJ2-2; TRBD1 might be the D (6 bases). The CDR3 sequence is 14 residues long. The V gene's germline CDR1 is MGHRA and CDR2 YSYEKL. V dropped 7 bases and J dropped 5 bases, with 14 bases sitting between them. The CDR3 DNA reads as TGCGCCAGCACCGGGACCCAGGGGACCGGGGAGCTGTTTTTT. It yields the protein CASTGTQGTGELFF.

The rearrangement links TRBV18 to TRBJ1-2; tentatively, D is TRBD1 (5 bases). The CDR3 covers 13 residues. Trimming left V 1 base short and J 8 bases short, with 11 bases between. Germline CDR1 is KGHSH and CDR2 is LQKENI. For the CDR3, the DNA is TGTGCCAGCTCACCACTGCTACAGGAGGGCTACACCTTC. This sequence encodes CASSPLLQEGYTF.

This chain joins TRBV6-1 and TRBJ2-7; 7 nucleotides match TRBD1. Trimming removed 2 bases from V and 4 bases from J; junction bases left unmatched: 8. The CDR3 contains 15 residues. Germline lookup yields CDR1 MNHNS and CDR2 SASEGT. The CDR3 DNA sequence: TGTGCCAGCAGTGAAAGACAGGGCATCATGTACGAGCAGTACTTC. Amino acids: CASSERQGIMYEQYF.

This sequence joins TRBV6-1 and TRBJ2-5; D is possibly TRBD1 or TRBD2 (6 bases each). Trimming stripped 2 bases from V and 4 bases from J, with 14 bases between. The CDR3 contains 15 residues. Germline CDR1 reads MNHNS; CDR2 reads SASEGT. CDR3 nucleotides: TGTGCCAGCAGTGAACCCTCGGGGGCGAGAGAGACCCAGTACTTC. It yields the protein CASSEPSGARETQYF.

As DNA, the CDR3 is TGTGCCAGCAGCTTAGCGACAGGGGGCCGGCAGCCCCAGCATTTT. It specifies CASSLATGGRQPQHF. The genes are TRBV7-2 and TRBJ1-5; TRBD1 matches 10 bases. After removal of 0 bases from V and 7 bases from J, the junction contained 3 bases not matched to a gene. The CDR3 contains 15 residues. CDR1 and CDR2 (germline): SGHTA, FQGNSA. The full variable domain, its missing parts supplied by reference TRBV7-2 and TRBJ1-5, is GAGVSQSPSNKVTEKGKDVELRCDPISGHTALYWYRQSLGQGLEFLIYFQGNSAPDKSGLPSDRFSAERTGGSVSTLTIQRTQQEDSAVYLCASSLATGGRQPQHFGDGTRLSIL.

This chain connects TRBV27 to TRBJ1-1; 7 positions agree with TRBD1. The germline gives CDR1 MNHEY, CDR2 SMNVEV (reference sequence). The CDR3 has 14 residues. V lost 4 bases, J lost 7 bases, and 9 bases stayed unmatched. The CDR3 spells CASSSDLGQVEAFF. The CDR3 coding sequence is TGTGCCAGCAGTTCTGACCTCGGACAGGTTGAAGCTTTCTTT.

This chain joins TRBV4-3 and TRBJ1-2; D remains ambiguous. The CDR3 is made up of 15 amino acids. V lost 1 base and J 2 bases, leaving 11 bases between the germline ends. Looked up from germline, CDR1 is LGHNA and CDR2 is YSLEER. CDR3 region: CASSQVAVRNYGYTF. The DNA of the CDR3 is TGCGCCAGCAGCCAAGTCGCCGTCAGGAACTATGGCTACACCTTC.

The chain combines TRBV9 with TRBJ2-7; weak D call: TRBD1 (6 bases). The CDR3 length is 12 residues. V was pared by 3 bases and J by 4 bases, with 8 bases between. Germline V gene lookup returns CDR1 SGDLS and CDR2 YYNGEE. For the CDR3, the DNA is TGTGCCAGCAGCGCAGGGGAGTACGAGCAGTACTTC. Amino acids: CASSAGEYEQYF.

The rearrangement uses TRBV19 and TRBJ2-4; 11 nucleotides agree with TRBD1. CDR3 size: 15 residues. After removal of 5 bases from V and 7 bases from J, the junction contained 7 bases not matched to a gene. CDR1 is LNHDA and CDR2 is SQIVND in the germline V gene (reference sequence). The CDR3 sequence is CASSVGTGGGNIQYF. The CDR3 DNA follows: TGTGCCAGTAGTGTCGGGACAGGGGGTGGGAACATTCAGTACTTC.

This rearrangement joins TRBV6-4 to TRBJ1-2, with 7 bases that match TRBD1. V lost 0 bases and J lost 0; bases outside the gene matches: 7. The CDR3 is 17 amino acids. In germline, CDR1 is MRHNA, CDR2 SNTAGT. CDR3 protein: CASSDSGTRGANYGYTF. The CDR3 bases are TGTGCCAGCAGTGACTCGGGAACCAGGGGGGCTAACTATGGCTACACCTTC.

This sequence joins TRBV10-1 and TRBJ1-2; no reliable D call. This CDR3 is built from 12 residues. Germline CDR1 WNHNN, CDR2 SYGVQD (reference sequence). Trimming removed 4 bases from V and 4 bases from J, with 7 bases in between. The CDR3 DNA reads TGCGCCAGCAGTGGAACAGCCTATGGCTACACCTTC. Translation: CASSGTAYGYTF.

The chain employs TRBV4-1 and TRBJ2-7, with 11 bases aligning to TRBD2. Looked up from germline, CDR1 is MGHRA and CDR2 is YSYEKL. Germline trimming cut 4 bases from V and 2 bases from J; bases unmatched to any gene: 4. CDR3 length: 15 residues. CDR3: CASSRLAGGPYEQYF. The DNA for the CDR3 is TGCGCCAGCAGCCGTCTAGCGGGAGGTCCCTACGAGCAGTACTTC.

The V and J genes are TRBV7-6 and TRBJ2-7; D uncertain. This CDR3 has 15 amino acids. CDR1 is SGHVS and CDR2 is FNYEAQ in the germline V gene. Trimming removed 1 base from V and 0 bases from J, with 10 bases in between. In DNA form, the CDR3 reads TGTGCCAGCAGCTTAGGGACCGCTGGCTCCTACGAGCAGTACTTC. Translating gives CASSLGTAGSYEQYF.

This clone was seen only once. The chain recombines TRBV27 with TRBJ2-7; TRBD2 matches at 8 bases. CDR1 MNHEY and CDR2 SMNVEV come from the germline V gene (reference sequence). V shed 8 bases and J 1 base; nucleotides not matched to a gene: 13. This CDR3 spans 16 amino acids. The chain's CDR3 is CASQTLSGRKSYEQYF. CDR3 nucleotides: TGTGCCAGCCAAACGCTGAGCGGGAGAAAGTCCTACGAGCAGTACTTC.

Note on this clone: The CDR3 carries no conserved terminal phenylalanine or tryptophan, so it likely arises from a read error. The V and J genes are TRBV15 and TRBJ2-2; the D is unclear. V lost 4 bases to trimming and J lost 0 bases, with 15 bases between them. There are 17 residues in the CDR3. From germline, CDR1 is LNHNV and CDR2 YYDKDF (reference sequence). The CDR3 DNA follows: TGTGCCACCAGCACTTTCCCTTCAGTTGCGAACACCGGGGAGCTGTTTCTT. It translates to CATSTFPSVANTGELFL.

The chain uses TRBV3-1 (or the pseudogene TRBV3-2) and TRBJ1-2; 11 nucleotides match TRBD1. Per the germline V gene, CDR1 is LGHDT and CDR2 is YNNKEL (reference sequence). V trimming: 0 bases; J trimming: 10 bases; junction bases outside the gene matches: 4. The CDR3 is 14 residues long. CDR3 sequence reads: CASSQEAGQGVYTF. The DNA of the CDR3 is TGTGCCAGCAGCCAAGAGGCGGGACAGGGGGTCTACACCTTC.

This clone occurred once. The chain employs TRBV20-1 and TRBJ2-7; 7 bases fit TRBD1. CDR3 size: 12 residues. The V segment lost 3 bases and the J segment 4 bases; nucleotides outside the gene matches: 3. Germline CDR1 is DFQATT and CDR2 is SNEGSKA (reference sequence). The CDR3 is CSASRDRYEQYF. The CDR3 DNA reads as TGCAGTGCTAGTAGGGACAGATACGAGCAGTACTTC.